The 11 T cell receptor beta chains below all came from one sample that was sequenced in a study of T-cell memory formation after mild COVID-19. TCRdb reanalysed the 5' RACE reads using MiXCR and keeps one entry per CDR3 protein. Altogether some 120,000 distinct CDR3 sequences are present, less than 6.5% being singletons, with the ten largest covering about 2.2%. What was sequenced was PBMCs or a T cell subset sorted from them (not recorded which). The source is an adult woman who had mild COVID-19 (a few samples of this study predate the infection). Cell type and time point are not known.

In its sample, this clonotype was seen many times. DNA of the CDR3: TGTGCCAGCAGTTACCCAAGGACAGGGGGCGCGAACACTGAAGCTTTCTTT. As protein: CASSYPRTGGANTEAFF. The rearrangement links TRBV6-6 to TRBJ1-1, with 11 bases aligning to TRBD1. After removal of 2 bases from V and 1 base from J, the junction contained 6 bases not matched to a gene. CDR3 length equals 17 residues. The germline gives CDR1 MNHNY, CDR2 SVGAGI (reference sequence).

This clonotype was seen at least ten times. The rearrangement links TRBV29-1 to TRBJ2-7; the D call may be TRBD1 or TRBD2 (7 bases each). The CDR3 loop spans 14 amino acids. The V end was cut by 5 bases, the J end by 3 bases, with 17 bases between. Per germline, CDR1 SQVTM and CDR2 ANQGSEA. The CDR3 DNA follows: TGCAGCGTTACTCGGGGAGGGGGCCTCTACGAGCAGTACTTC. This sequence encodes CSVTRGGGLYEQYF.

This clonotype was detected ten times or more. The chain is built from TRBV5-1 and TRBJ2-5; 8 positions agree with TRBD2. The junction had 2 bases not matched to a gene; V was cut back by 2 bases and J by 5 bases. Germline CDR1 and CDR2: SGHRS and YFSETQ. This CDR3 is built from 13 residues. The CDR3 coding sequence is TGCGCCAGCAGCTTTACTAGCGGCGAGACCCAGTACTTC. Protein: CASSFTSGETQYF.

This sequence joins TRBV25-1 and TRBJ2-1; no clear D. Per germline, CDR1 MGHDK and CDR2 SYGVNS. The germline V and J ends were trimmed by 4 bases and 12 bases, with 13 bases remaining between them. The CDR3 length is 12 residues. The chain's CDR3 is CASSARSGMQFF. The CDR3 DNA is TGTGCCAGCAGTGCGCGATCCGGTATGCAGTTCTTC.

In the case of this clonotype: A much larger clone lies a single base off, so this may be a read error. The chain joins TRBV6-5 to TRBJ2-7; D not certain. This CDR3 is 11 amino acids long. The V end was cut by 6 bases, the J end by 5 bases, with 8 bases between. CDR1 MNHEY and CDR2 SVGAGI come from the germline V gene. Here the CDR3 reads CASSQWNEQYF. The CDR3 DNA reads as TGTGCCAGCAGCCAGTGGAACGAGCAGTACTTC.

This clonotype was detected only a few times. V usage is TRBV29-1 and J usage is TRBJ1-1; D is possibly TRBD1 (6 bases). The CDR3 sequence is 14 residues long. Germline V gives CDR1 SQVTM, CDR2 ANQGSEA. Between the trimmed V and J ends, which lost 6 bases and 3 bases, there was a span of 17 bases. Here the CDR3 reads CSVQGLRRDTEAFF. CDR3 nucleotide sequence: TGCAGCGTGCAGGGGCTCAGGCGGGACACTGAAGCTTTCTTT.

Only a few counts were recorded for this clonotype. The chain is built from TRBV12-3 or TRBV12-4 and TRBJ1-3; D is undetermined. Deletions cut 2 bases from V and 8 bases from J, with 4 bases between. This CDR3 comprises 11 residues. CDR3 sequence: CASSLLDTIYF. The DNA of the CDR3 is TGTGCCAGCAGTTTATTGGACACCATATATTTT.

This clonotype is a singleton in its sample. The chain couples TRBV7-3 to TRBJ2-3; 8 positions match TRBD2. Per the germline V gene, CDR1 is SGHTA and CDR2 is FQGTGA. The junction had 10 bases not matched to a gene; V was cut back by 5 bases and J by 6 bases. The CDR3 is made up of 15 amino acids. The CDR3: CASSRGGGQGDTQYF. The CDR3 bases are TGTGCCAGCAGCCGGGGGGGCGGACAAGGGGATACGCAGTATTTT.

This chain links TRBV6-5 with TRBJ1-1; 7 nucleotides agree with TRBD1. This CDR3 is built from 13 residues. Germline lookup yields CDR1 MNHEY and CDR2 SVGAGI. The V segment lost 6 bases and the J segment 4 bases; nucleotides outside the gene matches: 5. In DNA form, the CDR3 reads TGTGCCAGCAGAAGGGGGCAGGGCACTGAAGCTTTCTTT. Amino acid sequence: CASRRGQGTEAFF.

The chain has TRBV18 and TRBJ2-1; no definite D call. The CDR3 consists of 13 residues. Germline V gives CDR1 KGHSH, CDR2 LQKENI. V shed 1 base and J shed 6 bases, with 7 bases lying between them. The CDR3 DNA follows: TGTGCCAGCTCACCACTCGTTCCCAATGAGCAGTTCTTC. Translation gives CASSPLVPNEQFF.

There are many counts of this clonotype. The J gene is TRBJ2-5, the V gene TRBV9, with 7 bases lining up with TRBD2. V shed 6 bases, J shed 2 bases, and the junction held 7 bases outside the gene matches. Germline CDR1 SGDLS, CDR2 YYNGEE. The CDR3 contains 14 residues. The CDR3, as DNA: TGTGCCAGCACCCTCACGGGGGGACAAGAGACCCAGTACTTC. Translation gives CASTLTGGQETQYF.